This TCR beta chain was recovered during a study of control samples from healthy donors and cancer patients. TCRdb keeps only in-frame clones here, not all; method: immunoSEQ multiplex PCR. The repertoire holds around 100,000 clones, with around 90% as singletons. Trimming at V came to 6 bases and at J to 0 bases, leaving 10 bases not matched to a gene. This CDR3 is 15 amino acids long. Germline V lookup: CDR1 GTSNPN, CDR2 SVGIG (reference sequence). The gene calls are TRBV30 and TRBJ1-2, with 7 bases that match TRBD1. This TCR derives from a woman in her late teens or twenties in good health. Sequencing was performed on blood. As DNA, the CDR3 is TGTGCCTGTAGACAGGGCGATTGGGCTAACTATGGCTACACCTTC. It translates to CACRQGDWANYGYTF.